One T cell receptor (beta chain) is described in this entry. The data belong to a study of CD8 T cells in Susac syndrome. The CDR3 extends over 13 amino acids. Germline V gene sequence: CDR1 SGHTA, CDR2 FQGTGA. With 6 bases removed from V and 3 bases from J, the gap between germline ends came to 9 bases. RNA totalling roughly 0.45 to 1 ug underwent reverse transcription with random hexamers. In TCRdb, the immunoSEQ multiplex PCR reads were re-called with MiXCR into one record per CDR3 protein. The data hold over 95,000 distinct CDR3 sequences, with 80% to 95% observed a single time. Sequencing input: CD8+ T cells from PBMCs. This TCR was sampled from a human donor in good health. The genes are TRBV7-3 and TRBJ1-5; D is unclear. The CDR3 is CASSQSVNQPQHF. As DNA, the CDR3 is TGTGCCAGCAGTCAATCGGTCAATCAGCCCCAGCATTTT.